This T cell receptor beta chain came from a study of blood T cell repertoires in COVID-19. Across the whole study: COVID-19 samples from acute and convalescent phases originated in the United States, Italy and Spain. PBMCs, B-cell-depleted T cells, or T cells were the source of the cDNA or gDNA that made up the material.

Original methodology: Amplification from reference gene primers served as the basis for estimated nucleated cell counts. Using immunoSEQ multiplex PCR, the repertoire was profiled, and TCRdb retains in-frame clones only, with some absent. V and J calls and clone size come straight from that table; D and trimming were deduced from the DNA. The data hold about 250,000 clones, with roughly 80% observed a single time. Germline-derived CDR1 and CDR2 are DFQATT and SNEGSKA (reference sequence). Deletions cut 3 bases from V and 6 bases from J, with 14 bases between. The CDR3 runs to 13 residues. The chain recombines TRBV20-1 with TRBJ1-2, with D perhaps TRBD1 (5 bases). Sequencing input: peripheral blood. This TCR was recovered from a man older than 75 with acute or convalescent COVID-19. CDR3 residues: CSASIPPGNGYTF. As DNA, the CDR3 is TGCAGTGCTAGTATACCTCCAGGGAATGGCTACACCTTC.